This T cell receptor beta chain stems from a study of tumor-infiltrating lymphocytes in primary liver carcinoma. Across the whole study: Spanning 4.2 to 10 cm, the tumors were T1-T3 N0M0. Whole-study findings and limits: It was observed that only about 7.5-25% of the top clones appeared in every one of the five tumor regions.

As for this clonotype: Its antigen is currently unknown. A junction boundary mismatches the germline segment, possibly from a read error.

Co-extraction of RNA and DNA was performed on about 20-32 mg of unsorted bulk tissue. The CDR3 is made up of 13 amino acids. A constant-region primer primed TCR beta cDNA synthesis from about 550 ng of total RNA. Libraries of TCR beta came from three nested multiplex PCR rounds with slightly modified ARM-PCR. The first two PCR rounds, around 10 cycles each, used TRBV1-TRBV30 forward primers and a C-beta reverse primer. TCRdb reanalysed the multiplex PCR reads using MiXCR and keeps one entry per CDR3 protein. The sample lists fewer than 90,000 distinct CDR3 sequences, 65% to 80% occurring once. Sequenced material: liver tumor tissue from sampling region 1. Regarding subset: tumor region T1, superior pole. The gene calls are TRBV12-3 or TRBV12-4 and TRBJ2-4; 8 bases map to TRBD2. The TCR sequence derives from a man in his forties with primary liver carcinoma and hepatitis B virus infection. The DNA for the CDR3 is TGTGTCAGCAGTTTAAACGGGGGGGACATTCAGTATTTC. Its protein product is CVSSLNGGDIQYF.